This T cell receptor (beta chain) was retrieved from a study of T cells in Graves' hyperthyroidism and ophthalmopathy. Study information: Once the initial diagnosis was made, peripheral blood was obtained before any treatment.

The CDR3 regions of TCR beta were amplified from RNA transcripts. HTBI primers drove first-round RT-PCR of the TCR CDR3. Using its own MiXCR run on the multiplex PCR reads, TCRdb lists one record per CDR3 protein. Of nearly 750,000 distinct CDR3 sequences listed, about a third are singletons. The CDR3 loop spans 13 amino acids. CDR1 is MNHEY and CDR2 is SVGAGI in the germline V gene. J gave up 9 bases and V 5 bases, and 6 bases lay outside the gene matches. The V gene is TRBV6-5, the J gene TRBJ1-2; 10 bases align to TRBD1. This clonotype was obtained from a woman in her 40s with Graves' hyperthyroidism. The sequencing input was blood. CDR3 DNA: TGTGCCAGCAGTACCCGGGACAGGGGAAGCTACACCTTC. Its protein is CASSTRDRGSYTF.